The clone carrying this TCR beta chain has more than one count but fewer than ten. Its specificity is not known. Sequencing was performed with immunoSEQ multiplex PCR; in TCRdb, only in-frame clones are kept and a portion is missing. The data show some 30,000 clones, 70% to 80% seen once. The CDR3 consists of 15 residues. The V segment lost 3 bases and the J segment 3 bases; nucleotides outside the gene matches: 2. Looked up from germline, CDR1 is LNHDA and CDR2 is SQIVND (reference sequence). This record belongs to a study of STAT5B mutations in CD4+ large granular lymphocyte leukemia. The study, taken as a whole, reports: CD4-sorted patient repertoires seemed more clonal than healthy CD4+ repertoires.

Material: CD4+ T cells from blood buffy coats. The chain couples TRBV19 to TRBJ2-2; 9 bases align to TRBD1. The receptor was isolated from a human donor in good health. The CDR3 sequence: CASSIRDRDTGELFF. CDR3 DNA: TGTGCCAGTAGTATCCGGGACAGGGACACCGGGGAGCTGTTTTTT.